This T cell receptor (beta chain) was documented in a study of T-cell reconstitution after alpha-beta-depleted transplantation in children. Ten or more counts support this clonotype. Its specificity is unknown. General study points: Two months or so post-transplant, alpha-beta T cells reportedly derived from several hundred expanded graft clones. Day-60 TCRbeta diversity that was high in some patients was derived from surviving recipient T cells and thymic progenitors.

Unique molecular identifiers were used to barcode this TCRbeta library. TCRdb reprocessed the PCR reads with MiXCR, giving one entry per CDR3 protein. The data show about 5,800 distinct CDR3 sequences, about a sixth seen once. This TCR came from a patient under 10 years old who had a stem cell transplant for inherited bone marrow failure, so the T cells may come from the graft donor. The input for sequencing was PBMCs, mostly from graft donor cells, taken 180 days after TCRalphabeta/CD19-depleted stem cell transplant.

In DNA, the CDR3 is TGTGCCACCCGGGGCCACAGGGGGAATGGCTACACCTTC. It encodes CATRGHRGNGYTF. The chain combines TRBV24-1 with TRBJ1-2; TRBD1 agrees at 8 bases. Germline V gene lookup returns CDR1 KGHDR and CDR2 SFDVKD. This CDR3 comprises 13 residues. J gave up 6 bases and V 9 bases, and 8 bases lay outside the gene matches.